The clone carrying this T cell receptor beta chain was seen a few times. Its specificity is not known. Sorting produced populations that all topped 95% purity. This entry belongs to a study of beta chain features in type 1 diabetes. All of the isolated RNA was reverse transcribed, so expressed TCRB transcripts were sequenced. TCRdb keeps only in-frame clones here, not all; method: immunoSEQ multiplex PCR. This table holds 810,000 or so clones, roughly a sixth found once. V shed 7 bases and J shed 5 bases, with 14 bases lying between them. CDR1 and CDR2 from the germline V gene are SEHNR and FQNEAQ (reference sequence). The CDR3 sequence is 13 residues long. Study outcomes and limitations: People with Type 1 diabetes carried modestly yet significantly shorter TCRB CDR3s in all four CD4+ subsets. There was no resolution here of whether HLA type influences TCRB rearrangement. Relative to healthy donors, patients appeared to have naive, central memory and Treg TCRB repertoires that were more similar.

Sequenced: naive CD4+ T cells from blood. The receptor comes from a woman aged 18-35 years in good health. The chain recombines TRBV7-9 with TRBJ1-2; D gene unclear. This chain's CDR3 is CASTFGLGYGYTF. CDR3 in DNA: TGTGCCAGCACTTTCGGTTTGGGGTATGGCTACACCTTC.